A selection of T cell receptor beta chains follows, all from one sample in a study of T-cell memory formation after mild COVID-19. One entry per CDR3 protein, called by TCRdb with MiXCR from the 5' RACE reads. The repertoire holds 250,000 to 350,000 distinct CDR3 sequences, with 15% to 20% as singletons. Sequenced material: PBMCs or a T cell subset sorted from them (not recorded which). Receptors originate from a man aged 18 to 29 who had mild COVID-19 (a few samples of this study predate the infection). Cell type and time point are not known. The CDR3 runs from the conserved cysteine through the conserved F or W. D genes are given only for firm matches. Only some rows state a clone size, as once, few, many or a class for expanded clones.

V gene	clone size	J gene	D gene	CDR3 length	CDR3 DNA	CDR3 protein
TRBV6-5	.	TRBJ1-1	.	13	TGTGCCAGCAGTTACTCGATAGGGGCCGAAGCTTTCTTT	CASSYSIGAEAFF
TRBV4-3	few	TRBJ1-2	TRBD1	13	TGCGCCAGCAGTCGGGACAGGGGTTCTGGCTACACCTTC	CASSRDRGSGYTF
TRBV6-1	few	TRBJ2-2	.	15	TGTGCCAGCAGACCGGACCTCCAGGGCACCGGGGAGCTGTTTTTT	CASRPDLQGTGELFF
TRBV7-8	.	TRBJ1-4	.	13	TGTGCCAGCAGCTTAGCGGGTAATGAAAAACTGTTTTTT	CASSLAGNEKLFF
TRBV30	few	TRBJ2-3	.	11	TGTGCCTGGAGTGAAACAGATACGCAGTATTTT	CAWSETDTQYF
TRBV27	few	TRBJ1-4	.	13	TGTGCCAGCAGTTTATCGATAAGAGAAAAACTGTTTTTT	CASSLSIREKLFF
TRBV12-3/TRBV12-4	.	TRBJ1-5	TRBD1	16	TGTGCCAGCAGTTTACCGGACAGGGGGCTTGGTCAGCCCCAGCATTTT	CASSLPDRGLGQPQHF
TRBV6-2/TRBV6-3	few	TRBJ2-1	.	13	TGTGCCAGCAACCCCGCGGCTGCGGATGAGCAGTTCTTC	CASNPAAADEQFF
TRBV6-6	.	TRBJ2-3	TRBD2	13	TGTGACAGCAGTACTAGCGGGGGGAATACGCAGTATTTT	CDSSTSGGNTQYF
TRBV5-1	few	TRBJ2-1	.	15	TGCGCCAGCAGCTTGGCCGGGGACTTACCGCATGAGCAGTTCTTC	CASSLAGDLPHEQFF
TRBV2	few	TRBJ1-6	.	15	TGTGCCAGCAGTGTAGGGGGTGGGGGTAATTCACCCCTCCACTTT	CASSVGGGGNSPLHF
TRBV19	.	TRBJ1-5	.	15	TGTGCCAGTAGTACAGGAGTAAGCGGCAATCAGCCCCAGCATTTT	CASSTGVSGNQPQHF
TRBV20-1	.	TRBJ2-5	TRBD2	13	TGCAGTGCTAGCGGGGGGTCTTCAGAGACCCAGTACTTC	CSASGGSSETQYF
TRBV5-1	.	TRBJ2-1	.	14	TGCGCCAGCAGCTTCAGGGGCCCACACAATGAGCAGTTCTTC	CASSFRGPHNEQFF
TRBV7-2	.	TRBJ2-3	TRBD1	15	TGTGCCAGCAGCGTGACAGGGGATCAGGCAGATACGCAGTATTTT	CASSVTGDQADTQYF
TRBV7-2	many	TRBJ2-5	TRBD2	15	TGTGCCAGCAGCTGGAGCGGGGGGGGGCAAGAGACCCAGTACTTC	CASSWSGGGQETQYF
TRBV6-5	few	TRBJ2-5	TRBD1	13	TGTGCCAGCAGCGGACAGGGGGGAAAGACCCAGTACTTC	CASSGQGGKTQYF
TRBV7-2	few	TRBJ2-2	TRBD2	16	TGTGCCAGCATCCAGGGACTAGCGGGGTATTCCGGGGAGCTGTTTTTT	CASIQGLAGYSGELFF